These T cell receptor beta chains were read from a single sample in a study of cytotoxic CD8 clonotypes in ibrutinib-treated CLL. The repertoire was sequenced with immunoSEQ multiplex PCR; TCRdb's copy has only in-frame clones and lacks some. Of more than 15,000 clones detected, around 81% appear once; the ten largest clones hold approximately 17%. The sequencing used PBMCs, collected before ibrutinib treatment. The receptor set was obtained from a human donor with chronic lymphocytic leukemia. Both conserved end residues are part of each CDR3.

CDR3 length,V gene,J gene,CDR3 protein
15,TRBV10-3,TRBJ2-6,CAISETDSGANVLTF
18,TRBV5-1,TRBJ2-1,CASSLVGGEAIRYNEQFF
12,TRBV11-3,TRBJ2-3,CASSLQGDTQYF
14,TRBV28,TRBJ2-2,CASTDGRGIGELFF
14,TRBV28,TRBJ2-3,CASSMTGGEDTQYF
16,TRBV9,TRBJ1-5,CASSVDGRGQNQPQHF
15,TRBV28,TRBJ2-6,CASSFIPPQANVLTF
13,TRBV6-5,TRBJ2-7,CASSQGQAYEQYF
19,TRBV19,TRBJ2-1,CASSIKGLAGARTYNEQFF
14,TRBV29-1,TRBJ2-1,CSGCPGTSNGEQFF
14,TRBV6-5,TRBJ2-5,CASSYYPGVETQYF
16,TRBV5-4,TRBJ2-7,CASSLAGTGVVYEQYF
17,TRBV2,TRBJ2-1,CASSEMFGGLSYNEQFF
17,TRBV28,TRBJ2-1,CASSLFKGGWGNEGQFF
14,TRBV7-8,TRBJ2-5,CASRGTGGQETQYF
15,TRBV9,TRBJ2-7,CASSVNSGSGYEQYF
15,TRBV11-2,TRBJ2-2,CASSFLEGLGGELFF
13,TRBV27,TRBJ2-1,CASSFPSRHEQFF
13,TRBV7-9,TRBJ1-1,CASSSPPGTEAFF
11,TRBV2,TRBJ1-4,CASIDREKLFF
16,TRBV12-5,TRBJ2-1,CASGLVVGGVTGEQFF
12,TRBV6-5,TRBJ1-2,CASSPQGRGYTF
16,TRBV10-1,TRBJ2-1,CASSESRGSSYNEQFF
16,TRBV28,TRBJ1-2,CASSLSAGGANYGYTF
15,TRBV6-6,TRBJ2-2,CASRTGTTNTGELFF
11,TRBV20-1,TRBJ2-3,CSGPGVDTQYF
12,TRBV13,TRBJ2-3,CASSLERDTQYF
14,TRBV6-5,TRBJ1-1,CASRGIGRNTEAFF
14,TRBV7-2,TRBJ2-1,CASRPDLSYNEQFF
14,TRBV28,TRBJ1-4,CASSLGQGGEKLFF
14,TRBV2,TRBJ1-5,CASTGQGRDQPQHF
13,TRBV7-3,TRBJ1-2,CASSRLGGKGYTF
14,TRBV7-9,TRBJ1-5,CASSLGQPGGPQHF
13,TRBV15,TRBJ1-5,CATSTAGDQPQHF
15,TRBV23-1,TRBJ1-5,CASSMKGSFHQPQHF
16,TRBV28,TRBJ2-1,CASRTLFSFGSNEQFF
12,TRBV9,TRBJ2-7,CASAAGEYEQYF
16,TRBV25-1,TRBJ2-7,CASSELEGVDAYEQYF
13,TRBV7-2,TRBJ1-2,CASSSDPDYGYTF
15,TRBV28,TRBJ1-2,CASSKSGYDDYGYTF
13,TRBV19,TRBJ1-2,CASSLEVTYGYTF